Listed below are T cell receptor beta chains from one sample, sequenced in a study of technical replicates of blood from a few donors. Measured with immunoSEQ multiplex PCR; TCRdb has only the in-frame clones, and not every one. The sample lists under 85,000 clones, 90% to 95% occurring once. Sequencing was carried out using T cells isolated from PBMCs. These receptors originate from a human donor in good health. Each CDR3 is given without its conserved first and last residue. Each record gives: CDR3 protein, J gene, V gene.

CDR3 protein: ASSSHNTGRSEKLF
J gene: TRBJ1-4
V gene: TRBV14

CDR3 protein: ASSQGLSFPYEQY
J gene: TRBJ2-7
V gene: TRBV4-1

CDR3 protein: ASSQEIGWSSYNEQF
J gene: TRBJ2-1
V gene: TRBV4-2

CDR3 protein: AIGPGQNQPQH
J gene: TRBJ1-5
V gene: TRBV27

CDR3 protein: ASSPEVTSYEQY
J gene: TRBJ2-7
V gene: TRBV18

CDR3 protein: ASRGQGPNYGYT
J gene: TRBJ1-2
V gene: TRBV19

CDR3 protein: ASSLGLANEQF
J gene: TRBJ2-1
V gene: TRBV7-3

CDR3 protein: ASTLAGGPGSYEQY
J gene: TRBJ2-7
V gene: TRBV28

CDR3 protein: ASSWGGAHNEQF
J gene: TRBJ2-1
V gene: TRBV27

CDR3 protein: ASPNDSGSTDTQY
J gene: TRBJ2-3
V gene: TRBV2

CDR3 protein: AWSGGLSSYEQY
J gene: TRBJ2-7
V gene: TRBV30

CDR3 protein: ASSPYIGLAENTGELF
J gene: TRBJ2-2
V gene: TRBV27

CDR3 protein: ASTERRENQPQH
J gene: TRBJ1-5
V gene: TRBV19

CDR3 protein: ASSQQGRNQPQH
J gene: TRBJ1-5
V gene: TRBV2

CDR3 protein: AISEARELYNEQF
J gene: TRBJ2-1
V gene: TRBV10-3

CDR3 protein: ASSSLAGGSGEQY
J gene: TRBJ2-7
V gene: TRBV7-2